This TCR beta chain emerged from a study of CD8+CD57+ T cells in acquired aplastic anemia. Study in general: The study obtained an average of around 3.4 ug of DNA from sorted CD4+ and CD8+ cells. The study's findings and limits: Patients and controls shared just under 30 CD8+ CDR3 sequences, highly expressed in patients.

Patients picked for sequencing had shown CD8+CD57+ cell expansion detected by flow cytometry. Patients were untreated when blood was sampled. Worth noting for this clonotype: Its antigen remains unidentified.

TCR beta VDJ and CDR3 profiling used genomic DNA as template. TCRdb re-called the reads through MiXCR, storing one row per CDR3 protein. This table holds fewer than 200,000 distinct CDR3 sequences, nearly 50% found once. This CDR3 spans 11 amino acids. The ends were cut back, 0 bases at V and 14 bases at J, with 10 bases in the middle. Germline CDR1 is MGHDK and CDR2 is SYGVNS. The source material was sorted CD4+, CD8+, or CD8+CD57+ T cells (not recorded which) from PBMCs. The sequence came from a human donor with aplastic anemia. The V gene is TRBV25-1, the J gene TRBJ1-2; D gene unclear. The CDR3 loop reads CASSEYEDPTF. For the CDR3, the DNA is TGTGCCAGCAGTGAATACGAAGACCCGACCTTC.